This entry lists 12 T cell receptor beta chains sequenced from one sample in a study of T cells in Graves' hyperthyroidism and ophthalmopathy. It was RNA transcripts that yielded the amplified TCR beta CDR3 regions. During a first-round RT-PCR of the TCR CDR3, the HTBI primer set was used. TCRdb ran MiXCR on the multiplex PCR reads and lists one entry per CDR3 protein. This repertoire shows 300,000 to 400,000 distinct CDR3 sequences, around 23% found once; its top ten account for under 55%. The sample was blood. These TCRs come from a woman in her fifties or sixties with Graves' hyperthyroidism.

The rearrangement joins TRBV29-1 to TRBJ2-5; D assignment may be TRBD1 or TRBD2 (6 bases each). The CDR3 spans 15 residues. Germline loops: CDR1 SQVTM, CDR2 ANQGSEA. V gave up 7 bases and J gave up 3 bases, with 21 bases separating them. In DNA, the CDR3 is TGCAGCGCCTACGGGGGCACAGCCCGAGAAGAGACCCAGTACTTC. Amino acid sequence: CSAYGGTAREETQYF.

In this sample, this clonotype turned up a few times. This chain links TRBV5-1 with TRBJ2-6, with TRBD1 identical over 9 bases. CDR1 is SGHRS, CDR2 YFSETQ, per germline. Losses at the gene ends were 4 bases for V and 1 base for J; bases not matched to a gene: 12. This CDR3 spans 19 amino acids. The CDR3 reads CASSLYTGTGTSGANVLTF. CDR3 in DNA: TGCGCCAGCAGCCTCTATACCGGGACAGGGACTTCTGGGGCCAACGTCCTGACTTTC.

The chain links TRBV3-1 to TRBJ1-1; maybe TRBD1 (5 bases). This CDR3 comprises 13 residues. V lost 8 bases and J 4 bases, leaving 14 bases between the germline ends. Germline CDR1 LGHDT, CDR2 YNNKEL (reference sequence). Written as DNA, the CDR3 is TGTGCCAGCGGCCGGGTGGGGGGCACTGAAGCTTTCTTT. It translates to CASGRVGGTEAFF. The variable domain in full, completed from reference TRBV3-1 and TRBJ1-1, reads DTAVSQTPKYLVTQMGNDKSIKCEQNLGHDTMYWYKQDSKKFLKIMFSYNNKELIINETVPNRFSPKSPDKAHLNLHINSLELGDSAVYFCASGRVGGTEAFFGQGTRLTVV.

This clonotype was seen many times. The rearrangement uses TRBV18 and TRBJ2-5, with D tentatively TRBD1 (5 bases). The germline V gene encodes CDR1 KGHSH and CDR2 LQKENI. V lost 2 bases and J lost 5, with 12 bases in between. CDR3 length equals 14 residues. The CDR3 region is CASSPKQGGETQYF. The CDR3 DNA reads as TGTGCCAGCTCACCAAAGCAGGGTGGCGAGACCCAGTACTTC.

Worth noting for this clonotype: Germline is not matched at one junction end, which may reflect a read error. The chain joins TRBV10-2 to TRBJ1-6; the D is unclear. Looked up from germline, CDR1 is WSHSY and CDR2 is SAAADI. The CDR3 loop spans 16 amino acids. The CDR3 is CTSSESGSSYNSPLHF. The DNA of the CDR3 is TGCACCAGCAGTGAGTCGGGGAGCTCCTATAATTCACCCCTCCACTTT.

For this clonotype: A read error is likely, as this CDR3 ends without the conserved phenylalanine or tryptophan. V is TRBV20-1 and J is TRBJ1-5; TRBD1 matches at 9 bases. The germline V gene has CDR1 DFQATT and CDR2 SNEGSKA (reference sequence). J gave up 4 bases and V 3 bases, and 7 bases lay outside the gene matches. CDR3 length equals 15 residues. CDR3 residues: CSASRGQGVNQPQHS. DNA of the CDR3: TGCAGTGCTAGCCGGGGACAGGGAGTTAATCAGCCCCAGCATTCT.

The chain is built from TRBV24-1 and TRBJ2-5; weak D call: TRBD1 (6 bases). CDR1 and CDR2 from the germline V gene are KGHDR and SFDVKD. The V end lost 4 bases, the J end lost 5 bases, and 13 bases lay between the germline ends. The CDR3 is 14 residues long. The CDR3 here is CATSDRTGLETQYF. CDR3 DNA: TGTGCCACCAGTGACCGAACAGGGTTGGAGACCCAGTACTTC.

This clonotype was found many times. The rearrangement uses TRBV12-3 or TRBV12-4 and TRBJ2-3, with a weak D call TRBD2 (6 bases). Deletions cut 6 bases from V and 2 bases from J, with 12 bases between. The CDR3 runs 14 residues. The CDR3 region has the DNA TGTGCCAGCAGCTTCGCGGGATCCACAGATACGCAGTATTTT. It encodes CASSFAGSTDTQYF.

This clonotype has only a few counts. V usage is TRBV20-1 and J usage is TRBJ2-7; D might be TRBD1 or TRBD2, each matching 5 bases. Deletions cut 6 bases from V and 5 bases from J, with 20 bases between. The CDR3 runs 14 residues. Germline lookup yields CDR1 DFQATT and CDR2 SNEGSKA (reference sequence). The CDR3 DNA sequence: TGCAGTGCGTCACCGGGACCTGAACGCCACGAGCAGTACTTC. It encodes CSASPGPERHEQYF.

V usage is TRBV5-1 and J usage is TRBJ2-7; 7 nucleotides agree with TRBD1. The CDR3 is 12 amino acids. After removal of 0 bases from V and 10 bases from J, the junction contained 4 bases not matched to a gene. Germline CDR1 reads SGHRS; CDR2 reads YFSETQ. The CDR3 here is CASSLADREQYF. The CDR3 region has the DNA TGCGCCAGCAGCTTGGCCGACAGGGAACAGTACTTC. Filled out from reference TRBV5-1 and TRBJ2-7, the complete variable domain reads KAGVTQTPRYLIKTRGQQVTLSCSPISGHRSVSWYQQTPGQGLQFLFEYFSETQRNKGNFPGRFSGRQFSNSRSEMNVSTLELGDSALYLCASSLADREQYFGPGTRLTVT.

This clonotype was counted many times. The rearrangement uses TRBV30 and TRBJ1-1; D call uncertain. CDR1 and CDR2 (germline): GTSNPN, SVGIG (reference sequence). The ends were cut back, 8 bases at V and 2 bases at J, with 9 bases in the middle. The CDR3 sequence is 11 residues long. CDR3 region: CARLVNTEAFF. CDR3 nucleotides: TGTGCCCGCTTAGTCAACACTGAAGCTTTCTTT.

Comments on this clonotype: A much larger clone sits a single nucleotide away, making a read error possible. The chain employs TRBV29-1 and TRBJ1-5, with 10 bases lining up with TRBD1. Germline lookup yields CDR1 SQVTM and CDR2 ANQGSEA. The CDR3 has 14 amino acids. V gave up 6 bases and J gave up 5 bases; unmatched junction bases: 7. The CDR3 loop is CSVRDRGRHQPQHF. The CDR3 bases are TGCAGCGTACGGGACAGGGGTAGGCATCAGCCCCAGCATTTT. The full variable domain, its missing parts supplied by reference TRBV29-1 and TRBJ1-5, is SAVISQKPSRDICQRGTSLTIQCQVDSQVTMMFWYRQQPGQSLTLIATANQGSEATYESGFVIDKFPISRPNLTFSTLTVSNMSPEDSSIYLCSVRDRGRHQPQHFGDGTRLSIL.